Here is one T cell receptor (beta chain) with its context. The source of the sample is a study of blood T cell repertoires in COVID-19. As for the study in general: Samples representing acute and convalescent COVID-19 were sourced from the United States, Italy and Spain.

With 6 bases clipped from V and 0 bases from J, the junction kept 4 bases outside the gene matches. Looked up from germline, CDR1 is SNHLY and CDR2 is FYNNEI. The CDR3 spans 14 residues. Sequencing was performed with immunoSEQ multiplex PCR; in TCRdb, only in-frame clones are kept and a portion is missing. This sample has about 250,000 clones, with approximately 83% found just once. The V gene is TRBV2, the J gene TRBJ2-5; 7 bases line up with TRBD1. The sequenced sample consisted of peripheral blood. This clonotype originated in a man aged 80 or over with acute or convalescent COVID-19. DNA for the CDR3: TGTGCCAGCAGAGACAGGGAGTACCAAGAGACCCAGTACTTC. Its protein is CASRDREYQETQYF.